The entry that follows covers one TCR beta chain sequence. The antigen is unknown. The entry originates in a study of T cell responses to AZD1222 COVID-19 vaccine. Study outcomes and limitations: Within unmutated variant regions lay the reported targets of nearly half of spike-specific TCRs.

CDR1 is MNHEY, CDR2 SVGEGT, per germline. V was shortened by 5 bases and J by 8 bases, with 16 bases between the two germline ends. This CDR3 spans 14 amino acids. TCRdb's copy holds only in-frame clones and misses some; the assay was immunoSEQ multiplex PCR. In the table there are around 130,000 clones, approximately 93% of which are singletons. This sequence originates from an adult in good health. The gene calls are TRBV6-2 or TRBV6-3 and TRBJ1-3; D is perhaps TRBD1 (5 bases). This material consisted of peripheral blood, taken on day 0 of AZD1222 vaccination. CDR3 bases: TGTGCCAGCAGTGACGGGACTCTGGGGGACACCATATATTTT. It is translated as CASSDGTLGDTIYF.